These 5 T cell receptor beta chains were sequenced from one sample in a study of long-term antiretroviral therapy in people with HIV. At the survey level, the v3.0 immunoSEQ assay was run. Assay used: immunoSEQ multiplex PCR; TCRdb lists only in-frame clones, some missing. The sample has 35,000 to 45,000 clones, just under 95% seen once. Sequenced here: unsorted PBMCs, sampled 4.1 years after starting antiretroviral therapy. The receptors derive from a woman aged 50 to 60 with HIV.

The rearrangement uses TRBV28 and TRBJ1-4; D gene uncertain. This CDR3 region has 15 residues. Trimming took 5 bases from V and 0 from J, leaving 10 bases between them. Germline assignment: CDR1 MDHEN and CDR2 SYDVKM. CDR3 amino acids: CASSPHVTTNEKLFF. The DNA for the CDR3 is TGTGCCAGCAGTCCCCACGTTACAACTAATGAAAAACTGTTTTTT.

V is TRBV9 and J is TRBJ2-5; D remains ambiguous. The germline gives CDR1 SGDLS, CDR2 YYNGEE. The V end was cut by 0 bases, the J end by 6 bases, with 15 bases between. This CDR3 is built from 15 residues. The chain's CDR3 is CASSVANQPVQTQYF. CDR3 nucleotide sequence: TGTGCCAGCAGCGTAGCTAACCAGCCTGTACAGACCCAGTACTTC.

The V and J genes are TRBV7-2 and TRBJ1-3; TRBD1 is a possible D gene (6 bases). CDR3 length: 16 residues. Trimming stripped 2 bases from V and 0 bases from J, with 11 bases between. Germline V gene lookup returns CDR1 SGHTA and CDR2 FQGNSA. CDR3 sequence reads: CASSLHRASSGNTIYF. CDR3 bases: TGTGCCAGCAGCTTACACAGGGCCTCCTCTGGAAACACCATATATTTT.

The gene calls are TRBV6-6 and TRBJ2-7; D unresolved. The CDR3 spans 12 residues. V lost 5 bases and J 6 bases, leaving 11 bases between the germline ends. The V gene's germline CDR1 is MNHNY and CDR2 SVGAGI (reference sequence). The CDR3 sequence: CASSLRQREQYF. The CDR3 nucleotides are TGTGCCAGCAGTCTACGTCAGCGCGAGCAGTACTTC.

The chain uses TRBV9 and TRBJ2-7; the D gene is possibly TRBD1 (6 bases). Trimming stripped 4 bases from V and 5 bases from J, with 13 bases between. There are 13 residues in the CDR3. Germline lookup yields CDR1 SGDLS and CDR2 YYNGEE. The chain's CDR3 is CASSPDRSNEQYF. For the CDR3, the DNA is TGTGCCAGCAGCCCCGACAGGAGTAACGAGCAGTACTTC.